The clone carrying this T cell receptor beta chain has a count of ten or more. Its antigen is undetermined. This sample was taken from a study of T cells in Graves' hyperthyroidism and ophthalmopathy. The study's findings and limits: With a median lead of about 6.9 months before onset, the model predicted ophthalmopathy.

V was shortened by 4 bases and J by 0 bases, with 13 bases between the two germline ends. Germline-derived CDR1 and CDR2 are MDHEN and SYDVKM. The CDR3 totals 16 residues. TCR beta CDR3 regions were amplified from RNA transcripts. TCR CDR3 regions were first amplified by RT-PCR with HTBI primers. TCRdb ran MiXCR on the multiplex PCR reads and lists one entry per CDR3 protein. The sample holds more than 500,000 distinct CDR3 sequences; 12% to 15% are singletons and the top ten take 11% to 15%. Input material: blood. The sequence came from a woman aged 40 to 50 with Graves' hyperthyroidism. This chain joins TRBV28 and TRBJ2-1; no clear D gene. CDR3 region: CASSSVESSSYNEQFF. The CDR3 region has the DNA TGTGCCAGCAGTTCGGTTGAGTCGAGCTCCTACAATGAGCAGTTCTTC.